The T cell receptor beta chain described here comes from a study of a mutant IDH1 vaccine in newly diagnosed glioma. Study at large: Patients were given eight vaccinations, scheduled in weeks 1, 3, 5, 7, 11, 15, 19 and 23. Previous care, which was radiotherapy, temozolomide, or both, most often involved both. Beginning 4-6 weeks after radiotherapy alone, or with temozolomide cycles, vaccination took place. Points from the study as a whole: With respect to changes in top peripheral T cell clonotypes, pseudoprogression seemed unrelated.

Per the germline V gene, CDR1 is SGHNT and CDR2 is YENEEA. The CDR3 sequence is 18 residues long. V lost 1 base and J lost 4; bases outside the gene matches: 11. Clones were sequenced by immunoSEQ multiplex PCR, and TCRdb holds only the in-frame ones, with some missing. The table includes 41,000 or so clones, 78% detected once. Details on this clone: Antigen: not known.

Stated time point: week 23, last vaccination. The content of each vaccine dose was 300 ug of mutant IDH1 20-mer peptide, and topical imiquimod accompanied it. The J gene is TRBJ2-1, the V gene TRBV11-3; TRBD2 matches 9 bases. The clonotype originates from a woman between 35 and 50 years old with glioma. Some clones in this sample may be carry-over from other donors' samples. Sequenced here: PBMCs, sampled from a glioma patient whose treatment included an IDH1 peptide vaccine. The DNA of the CDR3 is TGTGCCAGCAGCTTAGGGTCCTCTATAGCGGGGGATTACAATGAGCAGTTCTTC. Its protein product is CASSLGSSIAGDYNEQFF.